These 18 T cell receptor beta chains were all obtained from the same sample, sequenced in a study of shared clonotypes between healthy human individuals. Generated by immunoSEQ multiplex PCR, the TCRdb table keeps only in-frame clones and is missing some. The profile covers about 2.4 million clones, with approximately 90% appearing a single time and over 0.12% taken by the ten largest. Sequencing input: naive CD4+ T cells sorted from blood. Subset specified: CD45RA+ positively selected. The receptors derive from a man younger than 35 in good health.

The V call is TRBV7-6, the J call TRBJ2-1; 8 nucleotides align to TRBD2. The CDR3 has 17 amino acids. Looked up from germline, CDR1 is SGHVS and CDR2 is FNYEAQ. The ends lost 1 base at V and 11 bases at J; junction bases unmatched: 16. The CDR3 sequence: CASSLVEGLDSTNQQFF. CDR3 DNA sequence: TGTGCCAGCAGCTTAGTCGAGGGACTAGATTCTACTAATCAGCAGTTCTTC.

The rearrangement links TRBV11-2 to TRBJ2-3, with TRBD2 as a possible D gene (6 bases). The CDR3 consists of 11 residues. V lost 5 bases, J lost 11 bases, and 11 bases lay in between. CDR1 is SGHAT and CDR2 is FQNNGV in the germline V gene. The CDR3 is CASSPGTLQYF. DNA for the CDR3: TGTGCCAGCAGCCCCGGGACTTTGCAGTATTTT. The full variable domain, rest sourced from reference TRBV11-2 and TRBJ2-3, is EAGVAQSPRYKIIEKRQSVAFWCNPISGHATLYWYQQILGQGPKLLIQFQNNGVVDDSQLPKDRFSAERLKGVDSTLKIQPAKLEDSAVYLCASSPGTLQYFGPGTRLTVL.

J is TRBJ2-2 and V is TRBV4-3; D not certain. The V gene lost 0 bases and the J gene lost 9 bases, with 11 bases spanning the gap. The CDR3 loop spans 14 amino acids. CDR1 is LGHNA, CDR2 YSLEER, per germline. The CDR3 spells CASSQEYGFRELFF. The DNA of the CDR3 is TGCGCCAGCAGCCAAGAGTACGGATTCCGGGAGCTGTTTTTT.

The rearrangement uses TRBV4-1 and TRBJ1-2; 7 bases map to TRBD1. Germline V CDR1 and CDR2: MGHRA, YSYEKL. The CDR3 has 15 amino acids. V lost 3 bases to trimming and J lost 4 bases; unmatched junction nucleotides: 8. CDR3 sequence: CASSQGGTVPYGYTF. The CDR3 region has the DNA TGCGCCAGCAGCCAGGGAGGGACAGTTCCCTATGGCTACACCTTC.

V usage is TRBV19 and J usage is TRBJ1-1, with TRBD1 matching 11 bases. V lost 6 bases to trimming and J lost 5 bases; unmatched junction nucleotides: 14. The CDR3 is 17 residues long. The germline V gene encodes CDR1 LNHDA and CDR2 SQIVND (reference sequence). CDR3 sequence (DNA): TGTGCCAGTAGCCTTGGGACAGGGGGAGACAGGGGGACTGAAGCTTTCTTT. Translated, it gives CASSLGTGGDRGTEAFF.

V and J are TRBV28 and TRBJ1-2; 8 nucleotides line up with TRBD1. Trimming took 5 bases from V and 3 from J; bases not matched to a gene: 2. The CDR3 has 13 residues. Germline CDR1 reads MDHEN; CDR2 reads SYDVKM. The CDR3 nucleotides read TGTGCCAGCAGTCGGACAGGGTACTATGGCTACACCTTC. Protein product: CASSRTGYYGYTF.

This rearrangement joins TRBV4-2 to TRBJ1-4; 8 bases are shared with TRBD1. The CDR3 is made up of 16 amino acids. The germline V gene encodes CDR1 LGHNA and CDR2 YNFKEQ. The V and J ends lost 0 bases and 6 bases, in that order; junction bases with no gene match: 6. CDR3 DNA sequence: TGTGCCAGCAGCCAAGATGAGACAGGGGTTCATGAAAAACTGTTTTTT. This codes for CASSQDETGVHEKLFF.

J is TRBJ2-1 and V is TRBV18; possibly TRBD1 for D (7 bases). This CDR3 contains 14 residues. Germline-derived CDR1 and CDR2 are KGHSH and LQKENI. Trimming shortened V by 4 bases and J by 7 bases, and 14 bases separated the two germline ends. This chain's CDR3 is CASSRRDSGNEQFF. The CDR3 DNA is TGTGCCAGCTCACGACGGGACAGCGGGAATGAGCAGTTCTTC.

The chain joins TRBV7-6 to TRBJ2-5; 8 positions match TRBD2. Per germline, CDR1 SGHVS and CDR2 FNYEAQ. J was trimmed by 5 bases and V by 4 bases; bases with no gene match: 9. CDR3 length: 15 amino acids. The CDR3 here is CASSSRGGGTETQYF. The CDR3 DNA sequence: TGTGCCAGCAGCTCTCGGGGGGGAGGCACGGAGACCCAGTACTTC.

The chain uses TRBV5-5 and TRBJ2-6; D is undetermined. Per the germline V gene, CDR1 is SGHKS and CDR2 is YYEKEE (reference sequence). Trimming took off 2 bases at V and 1 base at J, with 13 bases between the two ends. This CDR3 is 17 amino acids long. The CDR3 reads CASSLVGTSSGANVLTF. Here the CDR3 DNA reads TGTGCCAGCAGCTTAGTCGGAACCTCGTCTGGGGCCAACGTCCTGACTTTC.

As to this clone: At the DNA level, this CDR3 is encoded by other sequences in the same sample as well. This chain joins TRBV9 and TRBJ1-3; a possible D gene is TRBD1 (5 bases). The CDR3 has 14 residues. The germline CDR1 and CDR2 sequences are SGDLS and YYNGEE. Between the trimmed V and J ends, which lost 0 bases and 4 bases, there was a span of 8 bases. CDR3 DNA sequence: TGTGCCAGCAGCGTAGGGCAGGGCGGAAACACCATATATTTT. This gives the protein CASSVGQGGNTIYF.

V gene TRBV7-2 combines with J gene TRBJ2-2, with D uncertain. The CDR3 covers 14 residues. V lost 1 base and J lost 5, with 8 bases in between. Germline CDR1 SGHTA, CDR2 FQGNSA. CDR3 sequence reads: CASSLEQITGELFF. CDR3 sequence (DNA): TGTGCCAGCAGCTTAGAACAGATTACCGGGGAGCTGTTTTTT.

As DNA, the CDR3 is TGTGCCAGCGGCCTCGGGGACAGCCCCTACGAGCAGTACTTC. As protein: CASGLGDSPYEQYF. This chain links TRBV7-9 with TRBJ2-7; 7 bases are a match to TRBD1. The CDR3 spans 14 residues. After removal of 8 bases from V and 2 bases from J, the junction contained 9 bases not matched to a gene. Germline V gene lookup returns CDR1 SEHNR and CDR2 FQNEAQ (reference sequence). The complete variable domain, with remaining parts taken from reference TRBV7-9 and TRBJ2-7, reads DTGVSQNPRHKITKRGQNVTFRCDPISEHNRLYWYRQTLGQGPEFLTYFQNEAQLEKSRLLSDRFSAERPKGSFSTLEIQRTEQGDSAMYLCASGLGDSPYEQYFGPGTRLTVT.

The chain recombines TRBV11-2 with TRBJ2-5; D possibly corresponds to TRBD2 (5 bases). CDR3 length: 14 residues. From germline, CDR1 is SGHAT and CDR2 FQNNGV. Between the trimmed V and J ends, which lost 2 bases and 1 base, there was a span of 8 bases. The CDR3 protein is CASSLKRIQETQYF. The CDR3 bases are TGTGCCAGCAGCTTAAAGCGGATCCAAGAGACCCAGTACTTC.

The chain links TRBV2 to TRBJ1-3; 8 nucleotides line up with TRBD1. The CDR3 is 15 residues long. V was clipped by 6 bases and J by 2 bases; unmatched bases: 6. Germline values: CDR1 SNHLY, CDR2 FYNNEI. The CDR3 DNA reads TGTGCCAGCAGAGATACAGGGGGAACTGGAAACACCATATATTTT. It yields the protein CASRDTGGTGNTIYF.

The rearrangement links TRBV19 to TRBJ1-3; D is undetermined. Germline V gives CDR1 LNHDA, CDR2 SQIVND (reference sequence). The ends were cut back, 10 bases at V and 4 bases at J, with 14 bases in the middle. There are 13 residues in the CDR3. In DNA form, the CDR3 reads TGTGCCACTGCGACCTTCAGGGGAAACACCATATATTTT. Translation gives CATATFRGNTIYF.

This clone was counted a single time. The V call is TRBV29-1, the J call TRBJ2-3; D uncertain. This CDR3 has 13 residues. With 1 base removed from V and 11 bases from J, the gap between germline ends came to 16 bases. Germline CDR1 SQVTM, CDR2 ANQGSEA. Here the CDR3 reads CSVEGLLTFGQYF. The CDR3 DNA sequence: TGCAGCGTTGAAGGCCTTCTCACCTTCGGGCAGTATTTT.

This chain's CDR3 is CASSQLGSNEKLFF. DNA for the CDR3: TGCGCCAGCAGCCAGCTTGGGTCTAATGAAAAACTGTTTTTT. The chain carries TRBV4-1 and TRBJ1-4; the D is unclear. The V end lost 3 bases, the J end lost 3 bases, and 8 bases lay between the germline ends. Germline loops: CDR1 MGHRA, CDR2 YSYEKL. The CDR3 runs to 14 residues.